The 19 T cell receptor beta chains below come from one sample, sequenced in a study of blood T cell repertoires in COVID-19. Using immunoSEQ multiplex PCR, the repertoire was profiled, and TCRdb retains in-frame clones only, with some absent. The sample lists 150,000 to 200,000 clones; approximately 88% were seen once. Sequenced sample: peripheral blood. Source of these receptors: a woman over 75 with active or convalescent COVID-19.

J is TRBJ1-2 and V is TRBV5-1; 12 bases match TRBD1. The V and J ends lost 3 bases and 2 bases, in that order; junction bases with no gene match: 8. CDR3 length equals 17 residues. From germline, CDR1 is SGHRS and CDR2 YFSETQ. The CDR3 DNA sequence: TGCGCCAGCAGCTGGGGGACAGGGGGCCCATTCAACTATGGCTACACCTTC. This codes for CASSWGTGGPFNYGYTF.

Remarks on this clone: Distinct nucleotide sequences in the sample also encode this CDR3. The chain is built from TRBV2 and TRBJ1-3, with D perhaps matching TRBD1 (5 bases). CDR3 length equals 14 residues. The V and J ends lost 3 bases and 1 base respectively, with 7 bases between them. CDR1 is SNHLY and CDR2 is FYNNEI in the germline V gene. The CDR3: CASSEQGSGNTIYF. The CDR3 nucleotides read TGTGCCAGCAGTGAGCAGGGATCTGGAAACACCATATATTTT. The full variable domain, its missing parts supplied by reference TRBV2 and TRBJ1-3, is EPEVTQTPSHQVTQMGQEVILRCVPISNHLYFYWYRQILGQKVEFLVSFYNNEISEKSEIFDDQFSVERPDGSNFTLKIRSTKLEDSAMYFCASSEQGSGNTIYFGEGSWLTVV.

The rearrangement uses TRBV5-5 and TRBJ2-1; no reliable D call. Germline V gene data show CDR1 as SGHKS and CDR2 as YYEKEE (reference sequence). This CDR3 region has 15 residues. V lost 4 bases, J lost 5 bases, and 16 bases lay in between. The CDR3 nucleotides are TGTGCCAGCAGCCCCCAATTCTACTACGACAATGAGCAGTTCTTC. Translated: CASSPQFYYDNEQFF. The entire variable domain, with the rest obtained from reference TRBV5-5 and TRBJ2-1, is as follows: DAGVTQSPTHLIKTRGQQVTLRCSPISGHKSVSWYQQVLGQGPQFIFQYYEKEERGRGNFPDRFSARQFPNYSSELNVNALLLGDSALYLCASSPQFYYDNEQFFGPGTRLTVL.

This chain links TRBV5-1 with TRBJ2-7; no definite D call. Trimming stripped 0 bases from V and 9 bases from J, with 13 bases between. This CDR3 region has 13 residues. Germline V lookup: CDR1 SGHRS, CDR2 YFSETQ. This chain's CDR3 is CASSLGNGPAQYF. CDR3 coding DNA: TGCGCCAGCAGCTTGGGTAACGGTCCTGCGCAGTACTTC.

This clone appeared a single time. Different DNA sequences within this sample yield the same CDR3. V and J are TRBV3-1 (or the pseudogene TRBV3-2) and TRBJ1-3, with 10 bases identical to TRBD1. Per germline, CDR1 LGHDT and CDR2 YNNKEL (reference sequence). V gave up 3 bases and J gave up 4 bases; unmatched junction bases: 0. The CDR3 runs 14 residues. The CDR3 spells CASSQTGGGNTIYF. The CDR3, as DNA: TGTGCCAGCAGCCAGACAGGGGGCGGAAACACCATATATTTT.

The chain recombines TRBV9 with TRBJ2-2, with 7 bases identical to TRBD1. Germline trimming cut 0 bases from V and 3 bases from J; bases unmatched to any gene: 8. CDR3 length: 17 residues. Germline loops: CDR1 SGDLS, CDR2 YYNGEE. The CDR3 nucleotides read TGTGCCAGCAGCGTAGGGGGAAGACAGGGCTACACCGGGGAGCTGTTTTTT. Translating it yields CASSVGGRQGYTGELFF.

CDR3 region: CASSLSGTFLSQANSPLHF. The CDR3 coding sequence is TGTGCCAGCAGCTTGTCGGGGACATTCTTATCCCAGGCCAATTCACCCCTCCACTTT. The chain recombines TRBV11-3 with TRBJ1-6; D may be TRBD1 (6 bases). The V end was cut by 3 bases, the J end by 7 bases, with 25 bases between. CDR1 is SGHNT and CDR2 is YENEEA in the germline V gene. The CDR3 has 19 amino acids.

The chain combines TRBV19 with TRBJ2-1; tentative D call: TRBD1 (6 bases). Per germline, CDR1 LNHDA and CDR2 SQIVND (reference sequence). The CDR3 consists of 15 residues. V gave up 4 bases and J gave up 7 bases, with 17 bases separating them. The CDR3 region is CASSTPGTLWNEQFF. The CDR3 DNA reads TGTGCCAGTAGTACCCCCGGGACACTTTGGAATGAGCAGTTCTTC.

The chain is built from TRBV6-2 or TRBV6-3 and TRBJ2-5; 7 bases agree with TRBD1. The CDR3 totals 16 residues. With 5 bases clipped from V and 1 base from J, the junction kept 10 bases outside the gene matches. The germline gives CDR1 MNHEY, CDR2 SVGEGT. Written as DNA, the CDR3 is TGTGCCAGCAGTCATACAGGGGATTGGGTCCAAGAGACCCAGTACTTC. Amino acids: CASSHTGDWVQETQYF.

The chain employs TRBV12-3 or TRBV12-4 and TRBJ2-5; D perhaps matches TRBD1 (6 bases). Trimming cost V 7 bases and J 4 bases, with 13 bases left between them. The CDR3 is 13 residues long. Here the CDR3 DNA reads TGTGCCAGCACCCAGGGGCTTCGAGAGACCCAGTACTTC. Its protein product is CASTQGLRETQYF.

This rearrangement joins TRBV7-2 to TRBJ2-2, with a weak D call TRBD1 (6 bases). Germline V gene lookup returns CDR1 SGHTA and CDR2 FQGNSA. V was clipped by 4 bases and J by 3 bases, with 15 bases between them. This CDR3 spans 16 amino acids. CDR3 residues: CASSSYNRVDTGELFF. The CDR3 bases are TGTGCCAGCAGCTCATACAACAGGGTCGACACCGGGGAGCTGTTTTTT.

This clone was recorded only once. The chain uses TRBV7-2 and TRBJ1-1; D is possibly TRBD1 (6 bases). The V gene's germline CDR1 is SGHTA and CDR2 FQGNSA. The V and J ends lost 5 bases and 4 bases respectively, with 17 bases between them. The CDR3 extends over 15 amino acids. For the CDR3, the DNA is TGTGCCAGCAGCCCTAGCGCGGGGGGCGTCACTGAAGCTTTCTTT. Amino acids: CASSPSAGGVTEAFF.

The V and J genes are TRBV19 and TRBJ1-5; D ambiguous. The CDR3 runs 15 residues. CDR1 and CDR2 (germline): LNHDA, SQIVND (reference sequence). Deletions cut 4 bases from V and 3 bases from J, with 13 bases between. CDR3 loop: CASSRVQPNNQPQHF. DNA of the CDR3: TGTGCCAGTAGTAGGGTACAGCCCAACAATCAGCCCCAGCATTTT.

The chain couples TRBV15 to TRBJ2-7, with TRBD1 as a possible D gene (6 bases). Trimming took 3 bases from V and 2 from J, leaving 26 bases between them. The CDR3 has 19 amino acids. CDR1 and CDR2 (germline): LNHNV, YYDKDF (reference sequence). The CDR3 sequence: CATSRIQGTISIGAYEQYF. The CDR3 coding sequence is TGTGCCACCAGCAGGATACAGGGTACGATCTCTATTGGGGCCTACGAGCAGTACTTC.

CDR3 amino acids: CASSRAGDSRDEQFF. DNA for the CDR3: TGTGCCAGCAGCCGAGCGGGAGACTCAAGGGATGAGCAGTTCTTC. This chain uses TRBV6-6 with TRBJ2-1, with 8 bases aligning to TRBD2. The CDR3 is made up of 15 amino acids. Germline V CDR1 and CDR2: MNHNY, SVGAGI (reference sequence). Trimming removed 6 bases from V and 8 bases from J; junction bases left unmatched: 12.

The rearrangement links TRBV27 to TRBJ2-2; D call uncertain. CDR1 is MNHEY and CDR2 is SMNVEV in the germline V gene (reference sequence). The CDR3 sequence is 18 residues long. V was cut by 2 bases and J by 4 bases, with 20 bases left in between. CDR3 nucleotides: TGTGCCAGCAGTTTAGTCGTGGCCGGGTTTACGATCACCGGGGAGCTGTTTTTT. Protein: CASSLVVAGFTITGELFF.

The genes are TRBV9 and TRBJ2-2, with 7 bases that match TRBD1. CDR1 SGDLS and CDR2 YYNGEE come from the germline V gene. After removal of 4 bases from V and 2 bases from J, the junction contained 5 bases not matched to a gene. CDR3 length: 15 amino acids. For the CDR3, the DNA is TGTGCCAGCAGCAGGGGGACAGTTAACACCGGGGAGCTGTTTTTT. Protein: CASSRGTVNTGELFF.

The chain uses TRBV9 and TRBJ1-3; no reliable D call. V gave up 0 bases and J gave up 0 bases, with 10 bases separating them. Per the germline V gene, CDR1 is SGDLS and CDR2 is YYNGEE. CDR3 length: 16 amino acids. Here the CDR3 reads CASSVGAGSSGNTIYF. Here the CDR3 DNA reads TGTGCCAGCAGCGTAGGGGCGGGAAGCTCTGGAAACACCATATATTTT. The variable domain in full, completed from reference TRBV9 and TRBJ1-3, reads DSGVTQTPKHLITATGQRVTLRCSPRSGDLSVYWYQQSLDQGLQFLIQYYNGEERAKGNILERFSAQQFPDLHSELNLSSLELGDSALYFCASSVGAGSSGNTIYFGEGSWLTVV.

The chain uses TRBV11-3 and TRBJ2-2; 7 bases are a match to TRBD1. Germline lookup yields CDR1 SGHNT and CDR2 YENEEA. CDR3 length: 16 residues. The V and J ends lost 4 bases and 2 bases, in that order; junction bases with no gene match: 7. The CDR3 reads CASSSPGQSNTGELFF. The CDR3 nucleotides read TGTGCCAGCAGCTCCCCGGGACAGTCCAACACCGGGGAGCTGTTTTTT.